The rows below give T cell receptor beta chains drawn from one sample of a study of blood T cell repertoires in COVID-19. The repertoire was sequenced with immunoSEQ multiplex PCR; TCRdb's copy has only in-frame clones and lacks some. The table includes about 220,000 clones, approximately 86% detected once. Sequencing was done on a sample of peripheral blood. The receptors were sampled from an elderly woman with acute or convalescent COVID-19. Each CDR3 is given with its conserved first and last residue. A D gene is named only where the DNA matches it firmly. Some rows mark clone size as missing; the rest say once, few, many or name a class of expanded clone.

-	TRBV7-9	-	TRBJ1-1	TGTGCCAGCAGCTCCCTTGCAGGTGAAGCTTTCTTT	CASSSLAGEAFF
-	TRBV18	TRBD1	TRBJ2-5	TGTGCCAGCTCAGCGGGACAGGTCCAAGAGACCCAGTACTTC	CASSAGQVQETQYF
-	TRBV21-1	-	TRBJ2-7	TGTGCCAGCAGCAAAGGGGCATCGGACGAGCAGTACTTC	CASSKGASDEQYF
few	TRBV5-5	TRBD1	TRBJ1-1	TGTGCCAGCAGCGTGAGGGACAGGCCTAATCGCTTT	CASSVRDRPNRF
-	TRBV7-9	-	TRBJ1-2	TGTGCCCTTCGGGAGCGAGAGGGCTACATCTTC	CALREREGYIF
-	TRBV11-3	-	TRBJ1-1	TGTGCCAGCAGCTTAGGGAGGACGGTGAACACTGAAGCTTTCTTT	CASSLGRTVNTEAFF
-	TRBV11-3	-	TRBJ2-3	TGTGCCAGCAGCTTAGGGTTGGAGGAAGGTAGCACAGATACGCAGTATTTT	CASSLGLEEGSTDTQYF
-	TRBV3-1/TRBV3-2	-	TRBJ1-2	TGTGCCACCGCGGGAGGAATCTATGGCTACACCTTC	CATAGGIYGYTF
-	TRBV5-4	TRBD2	TRBJ2-2	TGTGCCAGCAGCGCCCCACAAAGCGGGGGCACCGGGGAGCTGTTTTTT	CASSAPQSGGTGELFF
-	TRBV4-3	-	TRBJ2-4	TGCGCCAGCAGCCAAGATCCTCAGCGAACCAAAAACATTCAGTACTTC	CASSQDPQRTKNIQYF
-	TRBV19	-	TRBJ2-1	TGTGCCAGTGGTTATGGGTCGGGTGAGCAGTTCTTC	CASGYGSGEQFF
-	TRBV9	-	TRBJ1-1	TGTGCCAGCAGCGTGGGCATGAACACTGAAGCTTTCTTT	CASSVGMNTEAFF
-	TRBV6-5	-	TRBJ2-1	TGTGCCAGCAGTTACTCAGGGCGGGGTCCCTACAATGAGCAGTTCTTC	CASSYSGRGPYNEQFF
-	TRBV27	TRBD1	TRBJ1-6	TGTGCCAGCAGTAGCGGGACAGGTTTTAAGGCTCGGTATAATTCACCCCTCCACTTT	CASSSGTGFKARYNSPLHF
-	TRBV5-5	-	TRBJ1-2	TGTGCCAGCAGCTTGAGGGTCGTCCAGGGGATTAACTATGGCTACACCTTC	CASSLRVVQGINYGYTF
-	TRBV3-1/TRBV3-2	-	TRBJ1-2	TGTGCCAGCAGCTCTGGACATTTATGGGGAGGCTACACCTTC	CASSSGHLWGGYTF
-	TRBV6-5	TRBD1	TRBJ1-2	TGTGCCAGCAGTTACTCCGAGGACAGGGAAAACTATGGCTACACCTTC	CASSYSEDRENYGYTF
-	TRBV5-5	TRBD1	TRBJ1-2	TGTGCCAGCAGCTTGGGGGGACAGGGCTATGGCTACACCTTC	CASSLGGQGYGYTF
once	TRBV19	-	TRBJ1-4	TGTGCCAGTAGCCGACAGTTTAAAGCTTACCTAGGTCAGGTCCCCGCTGAAAAACTGTTTTTT	CASSRQFKAYLGQVPAEKLFF
-	TRBV7-9	-	TRBJ2-7	TGTGCCAGCAGCTTATTATCAGGGCCTAGCGAGCAGTACTTC	CASSLLSGPSEQYF
-	TRBV7-3	TRBD1	TRBJ1-2	TGTGCCAGCAGCCCCAGACAGGGGAATGGCTACACCTTC	CASSPRQGNGYTF
-	TRBV28	-	TRBJ1-1	TGTGCCAGCCTCCGGGAGGGGATCGCCACTGAAGCTTTCTTT	CASLREGIATEAFF
-	TRBV7-2	-	TRBJ2-1	TGTGCCAGCAGCCAGGAGGTAGTGCCCTACAATGAGCAGTTCTTC	CASSQEVVPYNEQFF
-	TRBV9	TRBD1	TRBJ1-2	TGTGCCAGCAGCCCCCAGGGACAGATTTATGGCTACACCTTC	CASSPQGQIYGYTF
-	TRBV4-1	-	TRBJ2-1	TGCGCCAGCAGCGAAGACCGGAGGGGGGGATTCCCCAATGAGCAGTTCTTC	CASSEDRRGGFPNEQFF
few	TRBV10-3	-	TRBJ1-1	TGTGCCTCAAGGGAGTACGCTGAAGCTTTCTTT	CASREYAEAFF
-	TRBV23-1	TRBD2	TRBJ2-2	TGCGCCAGCAGTCAGGAAGCGGGGGGAGTGAACACCGGGGAGCTGTTTTTT	CASSQEAGGVNTGELFF
-	TRBV19	TRBD1	TRBJ1-2	TGTGCCAGTAGTATAGCCATGGACAGGGTCTATGGCTACACCTTC	CASSIAMDRVYGYTF
-	TRBV10-3	-	TRBJ1-1	TGTGCCATCAGTGAGTCGGAGGGGCAAAGAACTGAAGCTTTCTTT	CAISESEGQRTEAFF
-	TRBV6-5	-	TRBJ2-1	TGTGCCACGAAAGGGGTACCCCTGGGTAATGAGCAGTTCTTC	CATKGVPLGNEQFF
-	TRBV7-2	TRBD1	TRBJ2-3	TGTGCCAGCAGCTTGGGACAGGGATCTAGCACAGATACGCAGTATTTT	CASSLGQGSSTDTQYF
-	TRBV7-2	TRBD1	TRBJ1-3	TGTGCCAGCAGCCCGCAGGGGGTTTCTGGAAACACCATATATTTT	CASSPQGVSGNTIYF
-	TRBV6-5	-	TRBJ2-2	TGTGCCAGCAGTTACGTCGGACAGCTCAACACCGGGGAGCTGTTTTTT	CASSYVGQLNTGELFF
-	TRBV10-3	-	TRBJ2-3	TGTGCCATCAGTGAGTCTGGCGGGGCCTCTCCAGATACGCAGTATTTT	CAISESGGASPDTQYF
-	TRBV24-1	TRBD2	TRBJ2-1	TGTGCCACCAGTGACGGGGGGAGCTCCTACAATGAGCAGTTCTTC	CATSDGGSSYNEQFF
-	TRBV19	-	TRBJ1-4	TGTGCCAGTAGTATACCGGGGTCGGGGTACAAACTGTTTTTT	CASSIPGSGYKLFF
few	TRBV27	TRBD1	TRBJ2-7	TGTGCCAGCAGTCCCCGGGACAGGGACCACGAGCAGTACTTC	CASSPRDRDHEQYF
-	TRBV20-1	-	TRBJ1-2	TGCAGTGCTAGTCAAGCGGTCGGCTACACCTTC	CSASQAVGYTF
-	TRBV5-1	TRBD2	TRBJ2-3	TGCGCCAGCAGCTTGGAGGCTAGCGGGGCCATAGATACGCAGTATTTT	CASSLEASGAIDTQYF
-	TRBV4-3	TRBD2	TRBJ2-7	TGCGCCAGCAGCCAGCGAGCGGGGGGTTACGAGCAGTACTTC	CASSQRAGGYEQYF
-	TRBV2	-	TRBJ1-5	TGTGCCAGCAGTGATACTTTTCAGCCCCAGCATTTT	CASSDTFQPQHF
-	TRBV7-9	-	TRBJ1-1	TGTGCCAGCAGTCCCTCTTCCGAAGCTTTCTTT	CASSPSSEAFF
-	TRBV7-9	TRBD2	TRBJ2-5	TGTGCCAGCAGCTTGAGGACTAGCGGGGGGCTCCAGTACTTC	CASSLRTSGGLQYF
few	TRBV11-2	TRBD2	TRBJ2-7	TGTGCCAGCAGCCCCGCCGGGGGGGCCTACGAGCAGTACTTC	CASSPAGGAYEQYF
-	TRBV5-6	TRBD1	TRBJ2-2	TGTGCCAGCAGCCGGACCGGGACAGGGAACACCGGGGAGCTGTTTTTT	CASSRTGTGNTGELFF
-	TRBV30	TRBD1	TRBJ1-2	TGTGCCTGGAAGGGGGCGAGTGGTTCTGGCTACACCTTC	CAWKGASGSGYTF
-	TRBV5-1	TRBD2	TRBJ2-7	TGCGCCAGCAGCTTGGTTAGCGGGGGGGTTTACGAGCAGTACTTC	CASSLVSGGVYEQYF
-	TRBV7-2	TRBD1	TRBJ1-1	TGTGCCAGCAGCCGGACAGGGGAGATGGGCACTGAAGCTTTCTTT	CASSRTGEMGTEAFF
few	TRBV10-3	TRBD1	TRBJ1-2	TGTGCCATCAGAAGACAGGGGGCTTCCTCAAACTATGGCTACACCTTC	CAIRRQGASSNYGYTF
-	TRBV9	TRBD1	TRBJ1-1	TGTGCCAGCAGCCCGGGGACAGGGGCCGAAGCTTTCTTT	CASSPGTGAEAFF
-	TRBV18	TRBD1	TRBJ1-6	TGTGCCACTTCTGGACAGGGACATAATTCACCCCTCCACTTT	CATSGQGHNSPLHF
-	TRBV27	-	TRBJ1-1	TGTGCCAGCAGTTTAAGGGGCAGGGCGTCAAACACTGAAGCTTTCTTT	CASSLRGRASNTEAFF
-	TRBV6-4	TRBD1	TRBJ1-6	TGTGCCAGCAGGGAACAGGGGTCATCACCCCTCCACTTT	CASREQGSSPLHF
-	TRBV5-5	TRBD1	TRBJ1-6	TGTGCCAGCAGCGGGGACAGAGATAATTCACCCCTCCACTTT	CASSGDRDNSPLHF
-	TRBV2	TRBD1	TRBJ1-1	TGTGCCAGCAGGGGCCCCAGGGGGTACACTGAAGCTTTCTTT	CASRGPRGYTEAFF
-	TRBV7-6	TRBD2	TRBJ2-1	TGTGCCAGCAGCTTAATAGCGGGAGCCTACAATGAGCAGTTCTTC	CASSLIAGAYNEQFF
-	TRBV7-9	-	TRBJ1-4	TGTGCCAGCAGCTTAGCGGGACAACCTAATGAAAAACTGTTTTTT	CASSLAGQPNEKLFF
-	TRBV7-2	-	TRBJ2-7	TGTGCCAGCAGCCCACAGGGATACTACGAGCAGTACTTC	CASSPQGYYEQYF
once	TRBV15	-	TRBJ2-7	TGTGCCACCAGCAGAAGCCGGGGCTCCTACGAGCAGTACTTC	CATSRSRGSYEQYF